Sequencing of this T cell receptor (beta chain) was carried out in a study of T cell responses to AZD1222 COVID-19 vaccine. Of note for this clone: The antigen is unknown.

The V gene's germline CDR1 is MNHEY and CDR2 SVGAGI. The ends lost 4 bases at V and 3 bases at J; junction bases unmatched: 5. This CDR3 has 15 amino acids. Method: immunoSEQ multiplex PCR; TCRdb's copy keeps in-frame clones and lacks some. The sample includes about 120,000 clones, 88% seen only once; the top ten take less than 6.5%. Study-wide results and limits: Researchers report vaccine-associated CD4 TCRs spanning spike, with dominance at 160-218 and 743-854. Clonal diversity may have been underestimated, and the donors were mostly white British, with more females than males. Researchers took repertoire samples only after the peak T cell response had come.

This rearrangement joins TRBV6-5 to TRBJ1-2; 10 positions match TRBD1. The receptor comes from an adult who received the AZD1222 COVID-19 vaccine. Sequencing was performed on peripheral blood, taken 28 days after the second AZD1222 dose. CDR3 bases: TGTGCCAGCAGTTCCCCGACAGGGGGCGACTATGGCTACACCTTC. Its translation is CASSSPTGGDYGYTF.